This entry features one T cell receptor (beta chain) sequence. The sample is drawn from a study of Ad26.COV2.S vaccination and SARS-CoV-2 variants. Trimming removed 5 bases from V and 7 bases from J, with 6 bases in between. The CDR3 has 11 residues. Some clones are missing from TCRdb's copy, which holds only in-frame ones; the method was immunoSEQ multiplex PCR. The data hold hundreds of thousands of clones, with 89% observed a single time. Treatment meaning: 15 to 20 received Ad26.COV2.S at low or high dose, single or two shots; a few received placebo; per-sample allocation not given. After the first vaccine or placebo injection, samples were drawn on day 63.

The sequence derives from a person between 18 and 65 years old who received the Ad26.COV2.S COVID-19 vaccine or a placebo. The J gene is TRBJ1-5, the V gene TRBV12-3 or TRBV12-4; D is unclear. Sequenced material: peripheral blood, taken in a trial of Ad26.COV2.S vaccine versus placebo. DNA of the CDR3: TGTGCCAGCAGTGTCAGCCAGCCCCAGCATTTT. It yields the protein CASSVSQPQHF.